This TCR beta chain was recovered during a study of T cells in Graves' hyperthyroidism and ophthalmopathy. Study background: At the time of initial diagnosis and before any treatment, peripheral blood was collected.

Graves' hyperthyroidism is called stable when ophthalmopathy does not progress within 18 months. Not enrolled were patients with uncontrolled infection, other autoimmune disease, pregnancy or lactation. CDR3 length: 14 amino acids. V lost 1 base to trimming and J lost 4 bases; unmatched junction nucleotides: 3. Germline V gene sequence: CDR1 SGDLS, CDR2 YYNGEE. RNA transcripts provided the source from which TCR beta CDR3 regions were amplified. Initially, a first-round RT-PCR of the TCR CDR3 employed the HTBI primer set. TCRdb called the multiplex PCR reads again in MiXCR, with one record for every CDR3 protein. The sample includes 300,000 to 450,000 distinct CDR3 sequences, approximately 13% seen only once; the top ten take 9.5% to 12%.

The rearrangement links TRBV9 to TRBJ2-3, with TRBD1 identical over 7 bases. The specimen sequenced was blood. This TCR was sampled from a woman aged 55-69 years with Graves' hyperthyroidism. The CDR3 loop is CASSVLDRADTQYF. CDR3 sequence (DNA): TGTGCCAGCAGCGTACTCGACAGGGCAGATACGCAGTATTTT.